Listed below are T cell receptor beta chains from one sample, sequenced in a study of PD-1 blockade in classical Hodgkin lymphoma. The method was immunoSEQ multiplex PCR; TCRdb's version includes in-frame clones alone and lacks a portion of them. The sample carries approximately 99,000 clones, 80% to 90% recorded once. The sequencing here drew on peripheral blood mononuclear cells (PBMCs), taken before the second cycle of nivolumab. These TCRs come from a human donor with classical Hodgkin lymphoma. The CDR3 runs from the conserved cysteine through the conserved F or W. A D gene is named only where the DNA matches it firmly. Rows may omit the clone size; those that give it use once, few, many or a size class.

d_gene,v_gene,j_gene,abundance,len,CDR3nt,CDR3aa
TRBD2,TRBV18,TRBJ2-1,once,15,TGTGCCAGCTCACCCTTCGGGAGGGCCGGTGATGAGCAGTTCTTC,CASSPFGRAGDEQFF
NA,TRBV19,TRBJ1-5,NA,16,TGTGCCAGTAGTCACCCTGGGGGGGCTGGCAATCAGCCCCAGCATTTT,CASSHPGGAGNQPQHF
TRBD1,TRBV6-1,TRBJ2-7,NA,15,TGTGCCAGCACTGAGGACAGGGGCGCCTCCTACGAGCAGTACTTC,CASTEDRGASYEQYF
TRBD1,TRBV4-1,TRBJ1-4,NA,16,TGCGCCAGCAGCCAAGATAGGACAGGGGGTGGTGAAAAACTGTTTTTT,CASSQDRTGGGEKLFF
NA,TRBV9,TRBJ2-7,NA,13,TGTGCCAGCAGCGTAATCGCTTCGGGCGAGCAGTACTTC,CASSVIASGEQYF
TRBD1,TRBV7-2,TRBJ1-5,NA,14,TGTGCCAGCAGCTTCACAGGGGGCGTACAGCCCCAGCATTTT,CASSFTGGVQPQHF
TRBD1,TRBV5-8,TRBJ1-1,NA,13,TGTGCCAGCAGATGGACAGGGCACACTGAAGCTTTCTTT,CASRWTGHTEAFF
TRBD2,TRBV10-3,TRBJ2-4,NA,15,TGTGCCATCAGTGACGCGGGGGTAGCCAAAAACATTCAGTACTTC,CAISDAGVAKNIQYF
NA,TRBV30,TRBJ2-3,once,14,TGTGCCTGGAGTGTACTCGGGGGAGCAGATACGCAGTATTTT,CAWSVLGGADTQYF
TRBD2,TRBV5-4,TRBJ2-7,once,15,TGTGCCAGCAGCTTGAAACTAGCGGGAGGGTACGAGCAGTACTTC,CASSLKLAGGYEQYF
TRBD2,TRBV6-6,TRBJ2-2,few,16,TGTGCCAGCAGTTACTCGGGGGGGTTCAACACCGGGGAGCTGTTTTTT,CASSYSGGFNTGELFF
NA,TRBV19,TRBJ1-4,NA,15,TGTGCCAGTAGCCGTTTTGGGGAAACTAATGAAAAACTGTTTTTT,CASSRFGETNEKLFF
NA,TRBV28,TRBJ2-2,once,15,TGTGCCAGCAGAAGCCAGGGGTTAGGATCCGGGGAGCTGTTTTTT,CASRSQGLGSGELFF
NA,TRBV15,TRBJ1-5,NA,15,TGTGCCACCAGCAGAGAAGGGGGTAGCAATCAGCCCCAGCATTTT,CATSREGGSNQPQHF
NA,TRBV30,TRBJ1-2,once,14,TGTGCCTGGAGTGTACAAGGGGTAAACTATGGCTACACCTTC,CAWSVQGVNYGYTF
NA,TRBV27,TRBJ2-7,NA,14,TGTGCCAGCAGTCCCATCTCCAGTCCTAACGAGCAGTACTTC,CASSPISSPNEQYF
TRBD1,TRBV2,TRBJ1-2,NA,16,TGTGCCAGCAGTGGGCGGGACAGGCAAAGCAACTATGGCTACACCTTC,CASSGRDRQSNYGYTF
NA,TRBV6-5,TRBJ1-1,NA,14,TGTGCCAGCAGTTTGACAAGACTTAACACTGAAGCTTTCTTT,CASSLTRLNTEAFF
NA,TRBV10-1,TRBJ2-1,NA,13,TGCGCCAGCAGTGAGCTGCCCCGAAATGAGCAGTTCTTC,CASSELPRNEQFF
TRBD2,TRBV14,TRBJ2-1,few,15,TGTGCCAGCAGCCAAGATCGGGGCGGGAGGAATGAGCAGTTCTTC,CASSQDRGGRNEQFF
NA,TRBV6-5,TRBJ2-7,NA,14,TGTGCCAGCAGTTACCGTGGACAGTTCTACGAGCAGTACTTC,CASSYRGQFYEQYF
TRBD1,TRBV13,TRBJ1-2,NA,13,TGTGCCAGCACCCCGGGACAGAACTATGGCTACACCTTC,CASTPGQNYGYTF
TRBD1,TRBV7-2,TRBJ2-3,NA,15,TGTGCCAGCAGCCGACAGGGGGCTGGCACAGATACGCAGTATTTT,CASSRQGAGTDTQYF
NA,TRBV7-9,TRBJ1-1,NA,12,TGTGCCAGCAGCTGGGCGAACACTGAAGCTTTCTTT,CASSWANTEAFF
NA,TRBV5-5,TRBJ2-5,NA,12,TGTGCCAGCAGTCCGCCCGGGGGTTCTCGGTACTTC,CASSPPGGSRYF
NA,TRBV5-1,TRBJ1-1,NA,15,TGCGCCAGCAGCTTGGGGCAGAAAATGAACACTGAAGCTTTCTTT,CASSLGQKMNTEAFF
NA,TRBV28,TRBJ2-2,NA,16,TGTGCCAGCAGCGTGACGTATCTGGCGAACACCGGGGAGCTGTTTTTT,CASSVTYLANTGELFF
NA,TRBV2,TRBJ1-3,few,14,TGTGCCAGCAGTGACTCCCGCTCTGGAAACACCATATATTTT,CASSDSRSGNTIYF
NA,TRBV10-1,TRBJ1-1,NA,13,TGCGCCAGCAGTGAGGGGACGCGGACTGAAGCTTTCTTT,CASSEGTRTEAFF
TRBD1,TRBV25-1,TRBJ1-5,once,14,TGTGCCAGCAGTGAACAGGGGGCTTATCAGCCCCAGCATTTT,CASSEQGAYQPQHF
NA,TRBV5-1,TRBJ1-1,NA,17,TGCGCCAGCAGCTTGGCTTGGGGGGAAACGATGAACACTGAAGCTTTCTTT,CASSLAWGETMNTEAFF
NA,TRBV21-1,TRBJ2-1,once,13,TGTGCCAGCAGTACGGGACCCTACAATGAGCAGTTCTTC,CASSTGPYNEQFF